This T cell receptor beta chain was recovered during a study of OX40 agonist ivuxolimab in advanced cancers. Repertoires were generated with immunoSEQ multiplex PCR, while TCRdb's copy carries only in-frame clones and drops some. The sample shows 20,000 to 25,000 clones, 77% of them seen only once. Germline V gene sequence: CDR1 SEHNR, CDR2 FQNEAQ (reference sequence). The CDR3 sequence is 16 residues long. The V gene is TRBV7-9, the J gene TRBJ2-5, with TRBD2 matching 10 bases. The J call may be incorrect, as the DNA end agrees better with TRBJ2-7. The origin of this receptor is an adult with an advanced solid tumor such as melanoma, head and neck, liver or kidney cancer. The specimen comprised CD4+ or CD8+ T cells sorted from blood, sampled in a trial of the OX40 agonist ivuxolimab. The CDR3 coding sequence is TGTGCCAGCAGCTCTACTAGCGGGGTGGCTGCCTACGAGCAGTACTTC. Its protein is CASSSTSGVAAYEQYF.